This T cell receptor (beta chain) was sequenced during a study of T cells after yellow fever vaccination. The study, taken as a whole, reports: Faster peaking, at day 5 versus 15, marked a secondary response that was weaker. One caveat is that FACS-sorted repertoires could contain abundant clonotypes contaminating from the bulk population. The study re-detected most primary-vaccination clones after the booster (around 96% CD4, just over 85% CD8).

For TCR, cDNA came from 5'RACE template switching, which added a universal primer site and UMIs. TCRdb re-derived calls from the 5' RACE reads in MiXCR, one entry per CDR3 protein. The sample holds 450,000 to 600,000 distinct CDR3 sequences, less than 15% seen once. Concerning this clonotype itself: Its cognate antigen is unknown.

Germline V gives CDR1 SGHRS, CDR2 YFSETQ. This CDR3 spans 17 amino acids. Trimming removed 5 bases from V and 0 bases from J, with 15 bases in between. The receptor's source is a man in his thirties or forties who received the YFV17D yellow fever vaccine. The chain employs TRBV5-1 and TRBJ2-6; D is unclear. This sample comprised PBMCs, obtained on the day of the yellow fever booster vaccination. CDR3 coding DNA: TGCGCCAGCAGTCCCGGGCCACGACCCTCTGGGGCCAACGTCCTGACTTTC. Its protein product is CASSPGPRPSGANVLTF.